A selection of T cell receptor beta chains follows, all from one sample in a study of cytotoxic CD8 clonotypes in ibrutinib-treated CLL. Clones were sequenced by immunoSEQ multiplex PCR, and TCRdb holds only the in-frame ones, with some missing. This sample has approximately 170,000 clones; about 88% occur once, and the top ten carry 3%. Sequencing was performed on PBMCs, taken at disease progression, from a patient treated with ibrutinib. All receptors derive from a human donor with chronic lymphocytic leukemia. The CDR3 runs from the conserved cysteine through the conserved F or W. The D gene is left open where the match is weak. Clone size is shown for a subset of rows, as once, few, many or a class of expanded clone.

TRBJ2-7,.,TRBD1,TRBV28,TGTGCCAGCAGTTCGTCCGGGACAGGCTCCTACGAGCAGTACTTC,CASSSSGTGSYEQYF
TRBJ2-7,.,.,TRBV5-1,TGCGCCAGCAGCTTGGTTGGTGTCTTGGAGGTGCAGTACTTC,CASSLVGVLEVQYF
TRBJ2-7,.,.,TRBV6-5,TGTGCCAGCAGTTATAACCCTACAGGGAGAGACGAGCAGTACTTC,CASSYNPTGRDEQYF
TRBJ2-1,.,TRBD2,TRBV4-1,TGCGCCAGCAGCCAAAAGAGCCTAGCGGGAGCGGGGAATGAGCAGTTCTTC,CASSQKSLAGAGNEQFF
TRBJ2-3,.,TRBD2,TRBV5-1,TGCGCCAGCAGCGTGACTAGCGGCAGCACAGATACGCAGTATTTT,CASSVTSGSTDTQYF
TRBJ2-5,.,TRBD2,TRBV5-1,TGCGCCAGCAGCGGGAGGACTAGCGGGGGGGAGACCCAGTACTTC,CASSGRTSGGETQYF
TRBJ1-3,.,TRBD1,TRBV14,TGTGCCAGCAGGGGACAGGGGAATGGACTAACCATATATTTT,CASRGQGNGLTIYF
TRBJ1-5,.,.,TRBV27,TGTGCCAGCAGTCCTCAGGGGCATGGCAATCAGCCCCAGCATTTT,CASSPQGHGNQPQHF
TRBJ2-3,once,.,TRBV23-1,TGCGCCAGCAGTCAAGAACCGGGGACCACAGATACGCAGTATTTT,CASSQEPGTTDTQYF
TRBJ2-3,.,TRBD2,TRBV12-5,TGTGCTAGTGGTTTGGAGGTCGGGACTAGTTGGTATTTT,CASGLEVGTSWYF
TRBJ2-3,.,.,TRBV7-2,TGTGCCAGCAGCTTAGCCTTCTCACAGGGTAGCACAGATACGCAGTATTTT,CASSLAFSQGSTDTQYF